The sequence of this TCR beta chain was determined in a study of post-analysis software for immune sequencing data. Study-wide findings and caveats: Roughly five TRBV segments were significantly more frequent in patients than in controls. TRBV5-6, TRBV5-1 and TRBV20-1 were among these segments. Under F measure analysis, samples from one preparation batch co-clustered strongly. Patients with multiple sclerosis recorded significantly lower normalized Chao1 diversity than controls, the study found.

Built from TCR beta cDNA, the libraries had unique molecular identifiers in them. When about 1 to 11 million T cells were used, they gave roughly 490,000 cDNA molecules. TCRdb redid the calling of the PCR reads with MiXCR, one entry per CDR3 protein. The table has hundreds of thousands of distinct CDR3 sequences, 30% seen once. The CDR3 runs to 15 residues. Trimming removed 1 base at V and 0 bases at J, with 10 bases between. Per the germline V gene, CDR1 is MNHNS and CDR2 is SASEGT. As regards this clonotype: Antigen unknown.

This chain links TRBV6-1 with TRBJ2-7; D ambiguous. This receptor was identified in a girl aged 10-17 years with multiple sclerosis. Material for sequencing was blood. This chain's CDR3 is CASSEEGTVSYEQYF. As DNA, the CDR3 is TGTGCCAGCAGTGAAGAGGGAACTGTCTCCTACGAGCAGTACTTC.